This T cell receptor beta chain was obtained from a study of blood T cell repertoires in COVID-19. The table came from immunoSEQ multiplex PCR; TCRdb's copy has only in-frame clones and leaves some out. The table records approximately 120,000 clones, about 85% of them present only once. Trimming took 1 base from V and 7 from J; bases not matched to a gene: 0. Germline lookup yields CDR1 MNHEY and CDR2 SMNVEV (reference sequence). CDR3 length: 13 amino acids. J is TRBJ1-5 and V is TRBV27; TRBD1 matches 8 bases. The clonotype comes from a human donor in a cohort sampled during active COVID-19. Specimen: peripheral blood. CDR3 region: CASSLYRGQPQHF. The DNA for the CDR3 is TGTGCCAGCAGTTTATACAGGGGGCAGCCCCAGCATTTT.